This T cell receptor beta chain stems from a study of identical twins. Notes on the study in general: Models underpredicted monozygotic twin sharing of out-of-frame TCR alpha. Reduced insertions were recorded for abundant cord blood beta clonotypes, with no such pattern in memory repertoires. Researchers reported excess low generation probability among twin-shared out-of-frame alpha sequences.

TCRdb called the 5' RACE reads again in MiXCR, with one record for every CDR3 protein. The table has some 790,000 distinct CDR3 sequences, 15% to 20% seen once; the top ten hold under 15%. Turning to this clonotype: What it binds is unknown.

This sample also appeared in a second study, on T cells expressing NK-cell markers. That paper states: Restricting sorting to alpha-beta TCR T cells was achieved in several experiments by an anti-gamma-delta TCR antibody.

The source of this sequence is a woman aged 18-35 years in good health. Sample: PBMCs.

For the CDR3, the DNA is TGCAGTGCTATTCGACTAGAAGGGACAGATACGCAGTATTTT. It specifies CSAIRLEGTDTQYF. The V gene is TRBV20-1, the J gene TRBJ2-3; weak D call: TRBD2 (6 bases). Germline V gene lookup returns CDR1 DFQATT and CDR2 SNEGSKA (reference sequence). The CDR3 extends over 14 amino acids. Trimming removed 4 bases from V and 3 bases from J, with 14 bases in between.